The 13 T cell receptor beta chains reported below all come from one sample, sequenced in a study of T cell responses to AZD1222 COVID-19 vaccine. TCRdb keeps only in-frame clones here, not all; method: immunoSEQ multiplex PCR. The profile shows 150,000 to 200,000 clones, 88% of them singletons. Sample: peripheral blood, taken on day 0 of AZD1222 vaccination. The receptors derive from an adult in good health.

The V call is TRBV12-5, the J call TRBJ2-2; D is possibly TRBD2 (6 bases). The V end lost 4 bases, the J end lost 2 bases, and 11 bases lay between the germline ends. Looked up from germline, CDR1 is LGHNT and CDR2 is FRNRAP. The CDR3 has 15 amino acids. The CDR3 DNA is TGTGCTAGTGGTTCGGGACTTCCCAACACCGGGGAGCTGTTTTTT. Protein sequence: CASGSGLPNTGELFF.

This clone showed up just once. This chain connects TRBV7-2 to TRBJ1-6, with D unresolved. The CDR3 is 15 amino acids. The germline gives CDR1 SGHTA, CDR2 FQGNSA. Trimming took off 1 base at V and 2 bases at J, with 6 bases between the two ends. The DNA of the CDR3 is TGTGCCAGCAGCTTAGAAGTGGCCTATAATTCACCCCTCCACTTT. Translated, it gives CASSLEVAYNSPLHF.

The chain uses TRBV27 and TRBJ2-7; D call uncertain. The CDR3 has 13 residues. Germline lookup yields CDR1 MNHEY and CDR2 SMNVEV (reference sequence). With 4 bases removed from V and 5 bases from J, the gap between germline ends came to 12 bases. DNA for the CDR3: TGTGCCAGCAGTTATAACCAGCAGAACGAGCAGTACTTC. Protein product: CASSYNQQNEQYF.

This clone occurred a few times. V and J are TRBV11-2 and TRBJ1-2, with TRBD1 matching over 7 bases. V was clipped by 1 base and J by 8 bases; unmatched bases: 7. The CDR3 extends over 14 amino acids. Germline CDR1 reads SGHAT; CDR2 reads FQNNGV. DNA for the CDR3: TGTGCCAGCAGCTTAGTACAGGGGTTGTGGGGCTACACCTTC. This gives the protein CASSLVQGLWGYTF.

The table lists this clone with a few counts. CDR3 residues: CASSYPSRSEQYF. DNA of the CDR3: TGTGCCAGCAGTTACCCCTCGCGGAGCGAGCAGTACTTC. The rearrangement joins TRBV6-6 to TRBJ2-7; unclear D gene. Per germline, CDR1 MNHNY and CDR2 SVGAGI (reference sequence). V dropped 2 bases and J dropped 6 bases, with 11 bases sitting between them. The CDR3 is 13 residues long.

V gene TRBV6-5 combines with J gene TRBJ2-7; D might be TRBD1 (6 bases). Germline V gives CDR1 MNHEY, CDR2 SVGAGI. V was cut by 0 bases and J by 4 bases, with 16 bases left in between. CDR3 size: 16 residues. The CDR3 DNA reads TGTGCCAGCAGTTACTCGGTGGACAGCTGGGTGTACGAGCAGTACTTC. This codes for CASSYSVDSWVYEQYF.

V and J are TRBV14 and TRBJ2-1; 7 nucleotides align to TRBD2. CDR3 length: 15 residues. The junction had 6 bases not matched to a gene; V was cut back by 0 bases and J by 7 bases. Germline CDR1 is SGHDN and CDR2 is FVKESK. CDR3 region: CASSQDRLASNEQFF. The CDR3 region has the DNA TGTGCCAGCAGCCAAGATCGACTAGCTTCGAATGAGCAGTTCTTC.

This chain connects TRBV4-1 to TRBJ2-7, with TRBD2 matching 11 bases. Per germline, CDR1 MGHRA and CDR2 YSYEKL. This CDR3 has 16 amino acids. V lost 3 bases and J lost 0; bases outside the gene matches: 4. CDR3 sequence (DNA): TGCGCCAGCAGCCAGTTAGCGGGGGGGAGCTCCTACGAGCAGTACTTC. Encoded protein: CASSQLAGGSSYEQYF.

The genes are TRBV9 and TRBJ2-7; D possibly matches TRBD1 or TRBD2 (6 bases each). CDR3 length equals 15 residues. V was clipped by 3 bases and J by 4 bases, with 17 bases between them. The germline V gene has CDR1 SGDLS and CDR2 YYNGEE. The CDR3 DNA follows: TGTGCCAGCAGCGCAGGGGCGGGGATAATTTACGAGCAGTACTTC. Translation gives CASSAGAGIIYEQYF.

In DNA form, the CDR3 reads TGTGCCAGTAAAGGGGTGAGCACTGAAGCTTTCTTT. It is translated as CASKGVSTEAFF. This rearrangement joins TRBV28 to TRBJ1-1; D might be TRBD1 (5 bases). The length of the CDR3 is 12 residues. The V gene lost 9 bases and the J gene lost 4 bases, with 12 bases spanning the gap. Germline loops: CDR1 MDHEN, CDR2 SYDVKM.

DNA of the CDR3: TGTGCTAGTGGTTTGGAGCCGCCCTACGAGCAGTACTTC. Its protein is CASGLEPPYEQYF. The chain carries TRBV12-5 and TRBJ2-7; D is ambiguous. The CDR3 runs 13 residues. Germline loops: CDR1 LGHNT, CDR2 FRNRAP. The germline V and J ends were trimmed by 1 base and 2 bases, with 6 bases remaining between them.

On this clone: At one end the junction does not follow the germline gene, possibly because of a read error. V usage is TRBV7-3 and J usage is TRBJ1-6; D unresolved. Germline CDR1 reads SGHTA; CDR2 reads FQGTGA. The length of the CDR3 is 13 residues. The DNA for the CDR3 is TGTGCCAGCACCTTAGGGATACGATCACCCCTCCACTTT. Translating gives CASTLGIRSPLHF.

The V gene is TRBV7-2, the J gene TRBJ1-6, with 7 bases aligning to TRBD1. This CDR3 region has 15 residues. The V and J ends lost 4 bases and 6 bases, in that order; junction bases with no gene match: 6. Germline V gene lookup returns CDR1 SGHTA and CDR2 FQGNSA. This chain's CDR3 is CASSSAGGGNSPLHF. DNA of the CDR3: TGTGCCAGCAGCTCCGCAGGGGGAGGTAATTCACCCCTCCACTTT.